Following are 15 T cell receptor beta chains from one sample sequenced in a study of blood T cell repertoires in COVID-19. Using immunoSEQ multiplex PCR, the repertoire was profiled, and TCRdb retains in-frame clones only, with some absent. The repertoire includes under 200,000 clones, approximately 80% of them detected once, and roughly 9.2% sits in the top ten. Sequencing was performed on peripheral blood. The receptors derive from a woman of 80 years or more with active or convalescent COVID-19.

The V call is TRBV2, the J call TRBJ1-2; 11 nucleotides line up with TRBD1. The V gene's germline CDR1 is SNHLY and CDR2 FYNNEI. J was trimmed by 3 bases and V by 8 bases; bases with no gene match: 2. The CDR3 totals 13 residues. The CDR3 here is CASGQGAYYGYTF. The CDR3 DNA follows: TGTGCCAGCGGACAGGGGGCGTACTATGGCTACACCTTC.

This chain joins TRBV27 and TRBJ1-5; D is perhaps TRBD1 (6 bases). Per germline, CDR1 MNHEY and CDR2 SMNVEV (reference sequence). The CDR3 consists of 14 residues. Trimming took off 2 bases at V and 5 bases at J, with 10 bases between the two ends. The CDR3: CASSLRGGYQPQHF. The DNA of the CDR3 is TGTGCCAGCAGTTTAAGGGGGGGCTATCAGCCCCAGCATTTT.

The chain links TRBV9 to TRBJ1-1; D call uncertain. The CDR3 consists of 14 residues. Looked up from germline, CDR1 is SGDLS and CDR2 is YYNGEE. V lost 0 bases and J 1 base, leaving 7 bases between the germline ends. CDR3 sequence (DNA): TGTGCCAGCAGCGTAGGTTACTGGAACACTGAAGCTTTCTTT. Translated: CASSVGYWNTEAFF.

This chain links TRBV6-1 with TRBJ2-3, with TRBD2 matching 9 bases. After removal of 3 bases from V and 5 bases from J, the junction contained 6 bases not matched to a gene. Looked up from germline, CDR1 is MNHNS and CDR2 is SASEGT. The length of the CDR3 is 15 residues. CDR3 coding DNA: TGTGCCAGCAGTGATGCGGCGGGGGGGCGAGATACGCAGTATTTT. This translates into CASSDAAGGRDTQYF.

CDR3 sequence (DNA): TGTGCCAGCAGTGAATACGGGGTTGAGAAAGATACGCAGTATTTT. Translating it yields CASSEYGVEKDTQYF. The chain couples TRBV6-1 to TRBJ2-3; TRBD2 is a possible D gene (5 bases). With 2 bases removed from V and 5 bases from J, the gap between germline ends came to 14 bases. The CDR3 length is 15 residues. Germline CDR1 reads MNHNS; CDR2 reads SASEGT.

The rearrangement uses TRBV5-6 and TRBJ2-7; TRBD1 matches at 8 bases. With V trimmed by 5 bases and J by 3 bases, 4 bases remained unmatched. Germline V gene data show CDR1 as SGHDT and CDR2 as YYEEEE. The CDR3 has 13 amino acids. DNA for the CDR3: TGTGCCAGCAGGGCAGGGACAGGCTACGAGCAGTACTTC. Encoded protein: CASRAGTGYEQYF. The entire variable domain, with the rest obtained from reference TRBV5-6 and TRBJ2-7, is as follows: DAGVTQSPTHLIKTRGQQVTLRCSPKSGHDTVSWYQQALGQGPQFIFQYYEEEERQRGNFPDRFSGHQFPNYSSELNVNALLLGDSALYLCASRAGTGYEQYFGPGTRLTVT.

The chain uses TRBV19 and TRBJ1-4, with D tentatively TRBD1 (6 bases). V lost 3 bases to trimming and J lost 8 bases, with 10 bases between them. Germline CDR1 and CDR2: LNHDA and SQIVND (reference sequence). The CDR3 runs to 13 residues. The chain's CDR3 is CASSMDRGEKLFF. The CDR3 DNA reads as TGTGCCAGTAGTATGGACAGAGGAGAAAAACTGTTTTTT.

V is TRBV10-3 and J is TRBJ1-2, with a possible D match to TRBD1 (5 bases). This CDR3 is 14 amino acids long. V lost 5 bases and J lost 3, with 13 bases in between. From germline, CDR1 is ENHRY and CDR2 SYGVKD. The CDR3: CAISPIGHDYGYTF. The DNA of the CDR3 is TGTGCCATCAGTCCCATTGGACACGACTATGGCTACACCTTC.

This clone has just a few counts. V usage is TRBV19 and J usage is TRBJ1-5; D is undetermined. Germline-derived CDR1 and CDR2 are LNHDA and SQIVND (reference sequence). The CDR3 is 15 amino acids. Between the trimmed V and J ends, which lost 8 bases and 0 bases, there was a span of 14 bases. The CDR3: CASYETGYSNQPQHF. The DNA for the CDR3 is TGTGCCAGTTACGAGACGGGTTATAGCAATCAGCCCCAGCATTTT.

The rearrangement links TRBV30 to TRBJ2-7, with a possible D match to TRBD1 (7 bases). CDR1 is GTSNPN and CDR2 is SVGIG in the germline V gene (reference sequence). The CDR3 is 14 residues long. The V and J ends lost 4 bases and 2 bases respectively, with 15 bases between them. The CDR3 region has the DNA TGTGCCTGGACACTCCAGGGGGGACCCTACGAGCAGTACTTC. Residues: CAWTLQGGPYEQYF.

The chain joins TRBV27 to TRBJ2-1; TRBD2 matches 8 bases. The CDR3 contains 15 residues. Germline loops: CDR1 MNHEY, CDR2 SMNVEV (reference sequence). The trim removed 5 bases at V and 4 bases at J, leaving 7 bases unmatched. For the CDR3, the DNA is TGTGCCAGCAGTCTAGAAGCGGGGGTGTACAATGAGCAGTTCTTC. Amino acids: CASSLEAGVYNEQFF.

CDR3 residues: CASSILAGGPREQFF. Here the CDR3 DNA reads TGTGCCAGTAGTATACTAGCGGGGGGGCCCAGGGAGCAGTTCTTC. J is TRBJ2-1 and V is TRBV19, with 12 positions matching TRBD2. V was pared by 2 bases and J by 10 bases, with 6 bases of the junction left unmatched. CDR3 length: 15 residues. Germline V gene lookup returns CDR1 LNHDA and CDR2 SQIVND (reference sequence).

The chain has TRBV6-1 and TRBJ2-3, with TRBD2 matching 7 bases. CDR1 is MNHNS and CDR2 is SASEGT in the germline V gene. The CDR3 runs 15 residues. V lost 2 bases to trimming and J lost 6 bases; unmatched junction nucleotides: 8. CDR3 amino acids: CASSEPGGGRDTQYF. The DNA for the CDR3 is TGTGCCAGCAGTGAACCGGGCGGGGGTCGGGATACGCAGTATTTT.

This clone showed up just a few times. Other nucleotide sequences from this sample produce the same CDR3. The chain combines TRBV27 with TRBJ1-5, with 9 bases lining up with TRBD1. CDR3 size: 15 residues. CDR1 MNHEY and CDR2 SMNVEV come from the germline V gene (reference sequence). V was clipped by 2 bases and J by 1 base; unmatched bases: 0. CDR3 amino acids: CASSLGTGSNQPQHF. In DNA form, the CDR3 reads TGTGCCAGCAGTTTAGGGACAGGGAGCAATCAGCCCCAGCATTTT.

The V call is TRBV14, the J call TRBJ1-1; D perhaps matches TRBD1 (5 bases). V shed 3 bases and J shed 5 bases, with 10 bases lying between them. The germline V gene encodes CDR1 SGHDN and CDR2 FVKESK. The CDR3 is made up of 13 amino acids. The CDR3 DNA reads as TGTGCCAGCAGCCAGCAGGGAAGGACTGAAGCTTTCTTT. This translates into CASSQQGRTEAFF.